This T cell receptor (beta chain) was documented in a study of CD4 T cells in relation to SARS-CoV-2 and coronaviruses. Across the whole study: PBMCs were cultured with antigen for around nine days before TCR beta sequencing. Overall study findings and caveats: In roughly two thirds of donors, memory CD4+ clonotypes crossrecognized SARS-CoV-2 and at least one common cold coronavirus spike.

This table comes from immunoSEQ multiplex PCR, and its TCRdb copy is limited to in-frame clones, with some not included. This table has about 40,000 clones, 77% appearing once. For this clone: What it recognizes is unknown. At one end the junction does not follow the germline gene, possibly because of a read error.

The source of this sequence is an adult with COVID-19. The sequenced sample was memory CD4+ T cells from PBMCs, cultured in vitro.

The CDR3 spells CASSGSSYNEQFF. The CDR3, as DNA: TGTGCCAGTAGCGGGAGCTCCTACAATGAGCAGTTCTTC. The chain recombines TRBV9 with TRBJ2-1; 9 nucleotides line up with TRBD2. The CDR3 contains 13 residues. The germline gives CDR1 SGDLS, CDR2 YYNGEE.